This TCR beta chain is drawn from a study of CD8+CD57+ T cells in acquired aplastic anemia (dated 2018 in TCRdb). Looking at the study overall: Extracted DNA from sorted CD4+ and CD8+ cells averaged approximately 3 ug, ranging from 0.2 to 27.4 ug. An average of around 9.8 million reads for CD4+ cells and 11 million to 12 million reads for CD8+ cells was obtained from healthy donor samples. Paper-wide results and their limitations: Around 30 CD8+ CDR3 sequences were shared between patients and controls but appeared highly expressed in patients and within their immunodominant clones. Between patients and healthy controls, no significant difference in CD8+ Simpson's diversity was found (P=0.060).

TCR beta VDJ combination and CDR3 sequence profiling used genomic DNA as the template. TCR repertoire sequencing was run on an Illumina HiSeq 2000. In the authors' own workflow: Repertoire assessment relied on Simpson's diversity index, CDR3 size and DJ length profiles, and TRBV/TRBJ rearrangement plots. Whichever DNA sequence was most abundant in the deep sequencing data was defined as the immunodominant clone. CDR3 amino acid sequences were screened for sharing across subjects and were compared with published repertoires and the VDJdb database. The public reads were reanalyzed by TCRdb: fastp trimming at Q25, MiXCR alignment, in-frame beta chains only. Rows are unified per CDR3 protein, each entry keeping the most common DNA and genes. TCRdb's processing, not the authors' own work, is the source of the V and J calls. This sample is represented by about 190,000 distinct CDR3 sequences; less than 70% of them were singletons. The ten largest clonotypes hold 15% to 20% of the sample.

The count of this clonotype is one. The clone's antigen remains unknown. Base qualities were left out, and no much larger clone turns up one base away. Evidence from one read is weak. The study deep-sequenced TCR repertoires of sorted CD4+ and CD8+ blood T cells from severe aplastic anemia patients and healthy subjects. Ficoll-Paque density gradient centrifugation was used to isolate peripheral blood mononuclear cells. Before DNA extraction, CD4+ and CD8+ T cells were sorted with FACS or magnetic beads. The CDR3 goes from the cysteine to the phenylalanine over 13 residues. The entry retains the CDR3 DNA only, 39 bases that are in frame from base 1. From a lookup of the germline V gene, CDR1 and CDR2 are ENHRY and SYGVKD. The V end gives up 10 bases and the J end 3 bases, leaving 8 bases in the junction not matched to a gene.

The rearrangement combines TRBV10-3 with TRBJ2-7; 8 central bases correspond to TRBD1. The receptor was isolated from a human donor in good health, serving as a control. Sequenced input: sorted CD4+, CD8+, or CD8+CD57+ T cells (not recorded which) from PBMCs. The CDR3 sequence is CATSTGGYYEQYF. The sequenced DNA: TGTGCCACCTCAACAGGGGGATACTACGAGCAGTACTTC.